Below are 7 T cell receptor beta chains sequenced from a single sample in a study of read filtering for tumor transcriptome and immune sequencing. From about 0.4 ug of RNA, a library with molecular barcoded alpha/delta and beta/gamma adaptors was made. TCRdb reprocessed the reads with MiXCR, giving one entry per CDR3 protein. Of around 65,000 distinct CDR3 sequences in the sample, roughly a fifth were seen once. What was sequenced was a population of CD138-negative cells sorted from bone marrow. These receptor sequences come from a donor at least 40 years old with multiple myeloma.

This clonotype was counted only a few times. The CDR3 protein is CASSLTQGSYEQYF. The CDR3 DNA sequence: TGTGCCAGCAGCTTAACACAGGGAAGCTACGAGCAGTACTTC. V gene TRBV7-2 combines with J gene TRBJ2-7; D is possibly TRBD1 (6 bases). V lost 2 bases and J 3 bases, leaving 11 bases between the germline ends. The CDR3 loop spans 14 amino acids. Germline V gene data show CDR1 as SGHTA and CDR2 as FQGNSA.

This clonotype showed up many times. The chain recombines TRBV28 with TRBJ1-6, with D perhaps TRBD1 (6 bases). With 3 bases removed from V and 10 bases from J, the gap between germline ends came to 13 bases. The CDR3 is made up of 14 amino acids. Germline assignment: CDR1 MDHEN and CDR2 SYDVKM. The CDR3 DNA reads as TGTGCCAGCAGTTTCTGGGGGGCAAACTCACCCCTCCACTTT. It codes for CASSFWGANSPLHF.

The rearrangement links TRBV20-1 to TRBJ2-7; TRBD1 agrees at 8 bases. The CDR3 sequence is 13 residues long. Per the germline V gene, CDR1 is DFQATT and CDR2 is SNEGSKA (reference sequence). This CDR3 is CGVIQGVLYEQYF. CDR3 in DNA: TGCGGTGTTATACAGGGGGTTTTGTACGAGCAGTACTTC.

In regard to this clonotype: Just one base apart from a much larger clone, this may be a read error. The chain is built from TRBV12-3 or TRBV12-4 and TRBJ2-3, with D perhaps matching TRBD2 (6 bases). CDR3 length: 14 residues. The V gene lost 3 bases and the J gene lost 1 base, with 8 bases spanning the gap. CDR3 sequence: CASSFGGCTDTQYF. As DNA, the CDR3 is TGTGCCAGCAGTTTCGGAGGGTGCACAGATACGCAGTATTTT.

This clonotype occurred many times. This chain uses TRBV7-9 with TRBJ1-1, with D hard to call. The ends were cut back, 1 base at V and 1 base at J, with 7 bases in the middle. The CDR3 loop spans 14 amino acids. The germline gives CDR1 SEHNR, CDR2 FQNEAQ (reference sequence). The CDR3 here is CASSLVLGNTEAFF. CDR3 DNA sequence: TGTGCCAGCAGCTTAGTTTTGGGGAACACTGAAGCTTTCTTT.

This clonotype was observed many times. The chain combines TRBV3-1 with TRBJ2-1; D possibly corresponds to TRBD1 (5 bases). V was pared by 0 bases and J by 4 bases, with 16 bases between. CDR1 is LGHDT, CDR2 YNNKEL, per germline (reference sequence). This CDR3 has 17 residues. CDR3 bases: TGTGCCAGCAGCCAAGATATCTACGGACACGGGTACAATGAGCAGTTCTTC. Its translation is CASSQDIYGHGYNEQFF.

This clonotype was found many times. The chain couples TRBV4-2 to TRBJ1-1; D may be TRBD1 (6 bases). V lost 1 base and J lost 1, with 10 bases in between. CDR1 is LGHNA and CDR2 is YNFKEQ in the germline V gene. The CDR3 consists of 15 residues. The CDR3 region is CASSQGNRENTEAFF. DNA of the CDR3: TGTGCCAGCAGCCAAGGCAACAGGGAGAACACTGAAGCTTTCTTT.